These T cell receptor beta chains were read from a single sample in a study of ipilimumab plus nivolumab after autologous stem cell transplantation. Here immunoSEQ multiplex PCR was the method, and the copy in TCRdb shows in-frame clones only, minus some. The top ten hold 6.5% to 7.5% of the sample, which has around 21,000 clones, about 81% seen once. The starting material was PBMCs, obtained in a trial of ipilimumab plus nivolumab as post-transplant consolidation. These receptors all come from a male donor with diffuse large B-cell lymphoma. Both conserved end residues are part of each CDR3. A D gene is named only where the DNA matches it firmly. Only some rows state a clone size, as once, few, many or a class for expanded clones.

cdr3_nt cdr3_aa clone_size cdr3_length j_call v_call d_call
TGTGCCAGCAGAGACCGCCCAGGAACCTACGAGCAGTACTTC CASRDRPGTYEQYF NA 14 TRBJ2-7 TRBV2 NA
TGTGCCAGCTCACCAACCCCCCTTTACAATGAGCAGTTCTTC CASSPTPLYNEQFF once 14 TRBJ2-1 TRBV18 NA
TGCGCCAGCAGCTTGGAAGTGGGAGGGAGGCTTGGCTACACCTTC CASSLEVGGRLGYTF NA 15 TRBJ1-2 TRBV5-1 NA
TGTGCCAGCAGCGAACGGAGTGGGAATGAGCAGTTCTTC CASSERSGNEQFF NA 13 TRBJ2-1 TRBV2 NA
TGTGCCAGCAGCTTAGTAGGTCTAGCAGAGGGCGAGCAGTACTTC CASSLVGLAEGEQYF NA 15 TRBJ2-7 TRBV7-2 NA
TGTGCCAGCAGCCGGCGGACTAGCGGGGGCCCCTCAGATACGCAGTATTTT CASSRRTSGGPSDTQYF NA 17 TRBJ2-3 TRBV7-2 TRBD2
TGTGCCAGCCGGTCGGCTCTCGCTTACTATGGCTACACCTTC CASRSALAYYGYTF NA 14 TRBJ1-2 TRBV5-8 NA
TGCGCCAGCAGCGGTACACAAGGGGCGAACACCGGGGAGCTGTTTTTT CASSGTQGANTGELFF NA 16 TRBJ2-2 TRBV5-1 NA
TGTGCCACCTCCCGGGATATGGATAGCAATCAGCCCCAGCATTTT CATSRDMDSNQPQHF NA 15 TRBJ1-5 TRBV19 NA
TGTGCCAGCAGCTCCGACAGGGTACACTACGAGCAGTACTTC CASSSDRVHYEQYF NA 14 TRBJ2-7 TRBV7-9 TRBD1
TGTGCCAGCAGCTTATCGGGCGGGGGGCCAACAGATACGCAGTATTTT CASSLSGGGPTDTQYF NA 16 TRBJ2-3 TRBV7-6 TRBD2
TGTGCCAGCAGCTTAACCGCGGGGGGCGGACTCGAGCAGTACTTC CASSLTAGGGLEQYF NA 15 TRBJ2-7 TRBV7-2 TRBD2
TGCGCCAGCACCACTAGCGGGGGGGCACTTGAGCAGTTCTTC CASTTSGGALEQFF NA 14 TRBJ2-1 TRBV10-2 TRBD2
TGTGCCAGCAGTAGCCCAAGCTCCTATAATTCACCCCTCCACTTT CASSSPSSYNSPLHF NA 15 TRBJ1-6 TRBV6-5 NA
TGTGCCAGCAGCTTGGCCGGGTTTACAGGGACAGATACGCAGTATTTT CASSLAGFTGTDTQYF NA 16 TRBJ2-3 TRBV5-6 NA
TGTGCCAGCAGCCTTACGGGGTATGGCTACACCTTC CASSLTGYGYTF NA 12 TRBJ1-2 TRBV28 NA
TGTGCCAGCAGTTACTCGAGTCAGGGTGGTGGGCGGGCTCAAGAGACCCAGTACTTC CASSYSSQGGGRAQETQYF few 19 TRBJ2-5 TRBV6-7 NA
TGTGCCAGCAGCTTAGCGGACAGTCGGAGCGAAAAACTGTTTTTT CASSLADSRSEKLFF NA 15 TRBJ1-4 TRBV7-9 NA
TGTGCCAGCAGCTTGTTTCAGTGGAACACTGAAGCTTTCTTT CASSLFQWNTEAFF NA 14 TRBJ1-1 TRBV5-6 NA
TGTGCCAGCAGCGTCGGTAGCTTCTCCACCGGGGAGCTGTTTTTT CASSVGSFSTGELFF NA 15 TRBJ2-2 TRBV9 NA
TGTGCCAGTAGTAGGGCGGCGGGGGGAACCTCCTACGAGCAGTACTTC CASSRAAGGTSYEQYF NA 16 TRBJ2-7 TRBV19 TRBD2
TGCGCCAGCAGCCAAGGTTTGGAGTCTAGCACAGATACGCAGTATTTT CASSQGLESSTDTQYF NA 16 TRBJ2-3 TRBV4-1 NA
TGTGCCAGCAGCTCTCCCCCGGGACTGAACTACGAGCAGTACTTC CASSSPPGLNYEQYF NA 15 TRBJ2-7 TRBV7-3 NA
TGTGCCAGCAGTGAATGGGGCGATTACGAGCAGTACTTC CASSEWGDYEQYF NA 13 TRBJ2-7 TRBV6-1 NA
TGTGCCAGCAGTCCGTTGAACACTGAAGCTTTCTTT CASSPLNTEAFF once 12 TRBJ1-1 TRBV6-6 NA
TGTGCCAGTAGTATGAGCAGTATCGGACTAGCGGGTTTGACCCAGTACTTC CASSMSSIGLAGLTQYF once 17 TRBJ2-5 TRBV19 TRBD2
TGTGCCAGCAGGTCCTTCATGAACACTGAAGCTTTCTTT CASRSFMNTEAFF NA 13 TRBJ1-1 TRBV6-6 NA
TGTGCCAGCAGCTTAGAGGGGGGAAGGTCCTACGAGCAGTACTTC CASSLEGGRSYEQYF NA 15 TRBJ2-7 TRBV11-1 NA
TGTGCCAGCAGTGAGAACGGACCCCCGGGTTCACCCCTCCACTTT CASSENGPPGSPLHF NA 15 TRBJ1-6 TRBV6-1 NA
TGTGCCACCAGCAGAGCAAGAGAGACCCAGTACTTC CATSRARETQYF NA 12 TRBJ2-5 TRBV15 NA
TGTGCCAGCAGCCAAGATTTTGGGTACGAGCAGTACTTC CASSQDFGYEQYF once 13 TRBJ2-7 TRBV14 NA
TGTGCCAGCAGCGATCGACGCGGGGCGGGGGGGCCTCCGTTCTTC CASSDRRGAGGPPFF NA 15 TRBJ2-1 TRBV7-2 TRBD2
TGTGCCAGCAGCTTGGGACCTGGGGCCAACGTCCTGACTTTC CASSLGPGANVLTF NA 14 TRBJ2-6 TRBV7-2 NA
TGTGCCAGCAGTTTCCTTAGCGGAGATACGCAGTATTTT CASSFLSGDTQYF NA 13 TRBJ2-3 TRBV27 NA
TGTGCCAGTAGTAAGACCGGCCTGCAAGATACGCAGTATTTT CASSKTGLQDTQYF NA 14 TRBJ2-3 TRBV19 NA
TGTGCCAGCAGTGAAGCGTGGGGGCGAAACTCCTACGAGCAGTACTTC CASSEAWGRNSYEQYF NA 16 TRBJ2-7 TRBV6-1 NA
TGTGCCAGCTCATTTGGACAGGGACTCGATGGCTACACCTTC CASSFGQGLDGYTF NA 14 TRBJ1-2 TRBV18 TRBD1
TGTGCCAGCAGCCCCCCCGGCGACGGGGAGCTGTTTTTT CASSPPGDGELFF once 13 TRBJ2-2 TRBV11-1 NA
TGCGCCAGCAGCCAATCGCCGACGGGGGGGCCAGATACGCAGTATTTT CASSQSPTGGPDTQYF NA 16 TRBJ2-3 TRBV4-1 TRBD2
TGTGCCAGCAGTGACTCTTACCCCAATGAGCAGTTCTTC CASSDSYPNEQFF NA 13 TRBJ2-1 TRBV6-4 NA
TGCGCCAGCAGTCGGGACAGGAGTTCCTCTGGAAACACCATATATTTT CASSRDRSSSGNTIYF NA 16 TRBJ1-3 TRBV5-1 TRBD1
TGTGCCAGCAGCTTAGCAGGGGTCTCCTACGAGCAGTACTTC CASSLAGVSYEQYF NA 14 TRBJ2-7 TRBV7-9 NA
TGCGCCAGCAGCCAGCCCCTATTGGACAGGGTTTATGAAAAACTGTTTTTT CASSQPLLDRVYEKLFF once 17 TRBJ1-4 TRBV4-1 TRBD1
TGTGCCAGCTCACCCCGGGCCGCTATCATGTCCACCGGGGAGCTGTTTTTT CASSPRAAIMSTGELFF NA 17 TRBJ2-2 TRBV18 NA
TGTGCCAGCAGTTCCTTGGCCGAAGAGACCCAGTACTTC CASSSLAEETQYF NA 13 TRBJ2-5 TRBV6-6 NA
TGTGCCAGCAGCCGTGGGACTAACAATGAGCAGTTCTTC CASSRGTNNEQFF NA 13 TRBJ2-1 TRBV7-3 TRBD2